The clone carrying this T cell receptor beta chain has ten or more counts. This entry comes from a study of blood T cells in healthy people across ages. With 1 base removed from V and 1 base from J, the gap between germline ends came to 8 bases. CDR1 and CDR2 (germline): SGHKS, YYEKEE (reference sequence). CDR3 length: 14 amino acids. Combining a sample-barcoded 5' primer with a J-beta primer mix, a second PCR ran for 7 to 11 cycles. A single record per CDR3 protein comes from TCRdb applying MiXCR to the 5' RACE reads. The table includes approximately 700,000 distinct CDR3 sequences, 32% detected once.

The V gene is TRBV5-5, the J gene TRBJ1-1; D not certain. The receptor was isolated from a woman of 80 years or more in good health. Input material: blood. The CDR3 bases are TGTGCCAGCAGCTTGAGTCAGAGGAACACTGAAGCTTTCTTT. As protein: CASSLSQRNTEAFF.